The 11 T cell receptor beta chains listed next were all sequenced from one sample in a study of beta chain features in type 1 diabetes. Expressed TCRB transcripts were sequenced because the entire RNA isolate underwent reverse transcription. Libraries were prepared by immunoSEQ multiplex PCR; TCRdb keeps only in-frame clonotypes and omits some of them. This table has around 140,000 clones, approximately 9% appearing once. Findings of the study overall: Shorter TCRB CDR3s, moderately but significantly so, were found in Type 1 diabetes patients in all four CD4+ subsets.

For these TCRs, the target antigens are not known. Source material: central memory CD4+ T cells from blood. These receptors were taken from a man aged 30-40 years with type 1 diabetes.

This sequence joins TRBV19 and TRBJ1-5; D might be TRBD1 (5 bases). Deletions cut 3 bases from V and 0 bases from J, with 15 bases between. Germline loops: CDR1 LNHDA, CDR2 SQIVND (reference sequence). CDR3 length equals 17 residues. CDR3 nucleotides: TGTGCCAGTAGTATCGGCGGGGCCGCCTATAGCAATCAGCCCCAGCATTTT. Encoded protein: CASSIGGAAYSNQPQHF. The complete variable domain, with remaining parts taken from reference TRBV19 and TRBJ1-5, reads DGGITQSPKYLFRKEGQNVTLSCEQNLNHDAMYWYRQDPGQGLRLIYYSQIVNDFQKGDIAEGYSVSREKKESFPLTVTSAQKNPTAFYLCASSIGGAAYSNQPQHFGDGTRLSIL.

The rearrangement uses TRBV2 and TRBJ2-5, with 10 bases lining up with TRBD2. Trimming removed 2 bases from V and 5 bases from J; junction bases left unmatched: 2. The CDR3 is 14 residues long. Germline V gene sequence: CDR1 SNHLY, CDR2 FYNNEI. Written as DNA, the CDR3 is TGTGCCAGCAGTGAACCAGCGGGGGGGGAGACCCAGTACTTC. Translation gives CASSEPAGGETQYF.

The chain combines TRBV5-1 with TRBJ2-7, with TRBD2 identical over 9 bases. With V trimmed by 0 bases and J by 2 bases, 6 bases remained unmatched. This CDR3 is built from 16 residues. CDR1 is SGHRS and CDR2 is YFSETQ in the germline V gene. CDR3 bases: TGCGCCAGCAGCTTGGAGGGTAGCGGGAGCACCTACGAGCAGTACTTC. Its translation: CASSLEGSGSTYEQYF. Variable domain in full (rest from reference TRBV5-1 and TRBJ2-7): KAGVTQTPRYLIKTRGQQVTLSCSPISGHRSVSWYQQTPGQGLQFLFEYFSETQRNKGNFPGRFSGRQFSNSRSEMNVSTLELGDSALYLCASSLEGSGSTYEQYFGPGTRLTVT.

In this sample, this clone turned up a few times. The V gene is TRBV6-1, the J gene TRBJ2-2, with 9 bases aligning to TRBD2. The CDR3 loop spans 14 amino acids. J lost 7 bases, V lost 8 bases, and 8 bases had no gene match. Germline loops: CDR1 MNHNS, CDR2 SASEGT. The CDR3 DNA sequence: TGTGCCAGCGGGGCCAGCGGGGGGAACGGGGAGCTGTTTTTT. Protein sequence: CASGASGGNGELFF.

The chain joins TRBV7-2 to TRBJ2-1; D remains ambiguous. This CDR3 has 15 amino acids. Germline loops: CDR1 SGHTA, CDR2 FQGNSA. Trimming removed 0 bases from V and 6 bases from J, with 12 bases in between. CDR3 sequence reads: CASSLALGDGNEQFF. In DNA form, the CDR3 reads TGTGCCAGCAGCTTAGCTTTAGGAGATGGCAATGAGCAGTTCTTC.

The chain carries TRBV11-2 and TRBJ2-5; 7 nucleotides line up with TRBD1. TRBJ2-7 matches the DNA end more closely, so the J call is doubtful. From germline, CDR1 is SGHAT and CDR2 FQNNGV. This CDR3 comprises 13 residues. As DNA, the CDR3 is TGTGCCAGCAGCCGGGACAGCTCCTACGAGCAGTACTTC. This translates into CASSRDSSYEQYF.

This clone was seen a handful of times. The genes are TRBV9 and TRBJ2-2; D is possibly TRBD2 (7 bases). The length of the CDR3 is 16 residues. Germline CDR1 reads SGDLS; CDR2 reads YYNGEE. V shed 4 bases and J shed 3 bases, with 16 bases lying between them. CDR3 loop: CASSFHRGADTGELFF. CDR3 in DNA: TGTGCCAGCAGCTTCCATCGGGGGGCAGACACCGGGGAGCTGTTTTTT.

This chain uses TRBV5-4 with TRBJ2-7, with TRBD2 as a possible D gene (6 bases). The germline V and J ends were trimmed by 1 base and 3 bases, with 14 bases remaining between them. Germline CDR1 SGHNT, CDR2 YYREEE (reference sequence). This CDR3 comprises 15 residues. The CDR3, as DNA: TGTGCCAGCAGCTTGTCGACGGGGGAGAACTACGAGCAGTACTTC. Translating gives CASSLSTGENYEQYF.

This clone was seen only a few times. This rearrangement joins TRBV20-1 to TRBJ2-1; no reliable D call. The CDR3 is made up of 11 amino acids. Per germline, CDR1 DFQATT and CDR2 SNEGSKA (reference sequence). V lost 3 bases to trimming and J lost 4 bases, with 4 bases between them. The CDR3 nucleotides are TGCAGTGCTAGGCAGTACAATGAGCAGTTCTTC. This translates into CSARQYNEQFF.

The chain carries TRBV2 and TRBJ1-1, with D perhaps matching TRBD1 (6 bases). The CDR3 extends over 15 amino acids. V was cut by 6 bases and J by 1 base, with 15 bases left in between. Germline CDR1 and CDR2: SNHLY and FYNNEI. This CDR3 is CASSRDSGANTEAFF. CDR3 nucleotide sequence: TGTGCCAGCAGCAGAGATTCAGGGGCGAACACTGAAGCTTTCTTT.

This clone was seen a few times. CDR3 bases: TGTGCCAGCAGTTCCGCCCCCGGGGGTAGCAATCAGCCCCAGCATTTT. Translated: CASSSAPGGSNQPQHF. The chain joins TRBV28 to TRBJ1-5; possible D gene TRBD1, 5 bases. The CDR3 spans 16 residues. V lost 4 bases and J 0 bases, leaving 13 bases between the germline ends. CDR1 is MDHEN and CDR2 is SYDVKM in the germline V gene.